These T cell receptor beta chains were read from a single sample in a study of T cell responses to AZD1222 COVID-19 vaccine. The data were produced by immunoSEQ multiplex PCR, yet TCRdb's version contains in-frame clones alone and is incomplete. The sample includes 86,000 or so clones, over 80% of them seen just once. The sample in question was peripheral blood, obtained on day 0 of MenACWY control vaccination. Every receptor here comes from an adult in good health. Both conserved end residues are part of each CDR3. The order of the fields is V gene, J gene, clone size, D gene, CDR3 DNA, CDR3 protein. A D gene is named only where the DNA matches it firmly. Clone size is shown for a subset of rows, as once, few, many or a class of expanded clone.

TRBV6-5,TRBJ2-7,once,TRBD2,TGTGCCAGCGGTACACTAGCGGGACCCTACGAGCAGTACTTC,CASGTLAGPYEQYF
TRBV19,TRBJ1-2,NA,TRBD1,TGTGCCAGTATCGGACAGGCTTCATATGGCTACACCTTC,CASIGQASYGYTF
TRBV7-2,TRBJ1-3,NA,NA,TGTGCCAGCACCCCAGGGTCCCCTACTGGAAACACCATATATTTT,CASTPGSPTGNTIYF
TRBV6-5,TRBJ1-4,NA,NA,TGTGCCAGCAGGGGAAGTCTAAAACTGTTTTTT,CASRGSLKLFF
TRBV27,TRBJ2-1,few,NA,TGTGCCAGCAGATCGACAGGCCTGTATCTAAATGAGCAGTTCTTC,CASRSTGLYLNEQFF
TRBV30,TRBJ1-4,NA,NA,TGTGCCTGGAGTAGGGACCTCCGAAGTGAAAAACTGTTTTTT,CAWSRDLRSEKLFF
TRBV4-1,TRBJ2-7,NA,NA,TGCGCCAGCAGCCACAGAGCGGAGGGATCCTACGAGCAGTACTTC,CASSHRAEGSYEQYF
TRBV5-1,TRBJ1-6,NA,NA,TGCGCCAGCAGCTTGGATTTACCCTATAATTCACCCCTCCACTTT,CASSLDLPYNSPLHF
TRBV11-2,TRBJ1-4,NA,NA,TGTGCCAGCAGCTTAGGAACACTGGCAACTAATGAAAAACTGTTTTTT,CASSLGTLATNEKLFF
TRBV6-5,TRBJ2-2,NA,NA,TGTGCCAGCAAATCCAGGGGAGACACCGGGGAGCTGTTTTTT,CASKSRGDTGELFF
TRBV5-6,TRBJ1-3,once,TRBD1,TGTGCCAGCAGCTTAAACAGGGGGTTAAGTGGAAACACCATATATTTT,CASSLNRGLSGNTIYF
TRBV6-5,TRBJ1-1,NA,NA,TGTGCCAGCAGTTACTCAGAGGGATCGTGGAACACTGAAGCTTTCTTT,CASSYSEGSWNTEAFF
TRBV30,TRBJ1-4,NA,NA,TGTGCCTGGAGTTGGAGTTCCAGCGAAAAACTGTTTTTT,CAWSWSSSEKLFF
TRBV10-2,TRBJ2-7,NA,TRBD1,TGCGCCAGCAGTACGACAGGGATAGGCTCCTACGAGCAGTACTTC,CASSTTGIGSYEQYF
TRBV10-2,TRBJ1-6,NA,NA,TGCGCCAGCAGAGGGACCCAACCCTCCTATAATTCACCCCTCCACTTT,CASRGTQPSYNSPLHF
TRBV29-1,TRBJ2-5,NA,NA,TGCAGCGTACTTAGCGGCCAAGAGACCCAGTACTTC,CSVLSGQETQYF
TRBV19,TRBJ1-1,NA,TRBD1,TGTGCCAGTACGAATATAGCAATGGCAGGGGGCACTGAAGCTTTCTTT,CASTNIAMAGGTEAFF
TRBV12-3/TRBV12-4,TRBJ2-7,NA,NA,TGTGCCAGCAGTTTTGTGGCAGGCTACGAGCAGTACTTC,CASSFVAGYEQYF
TRBV27,TRBJ2-5,NA,NA,TGTGCCAGCAGTCCGGACCCGTACCAAGAGACCCAGTACTTC,CASSPDPYQETQYF
TRBV4-3,TRBJ2-3,NA,NA,TGCGCCAGCAGCCAAACTATAACAGATACGCAGTATTTT,CASSQTITDTQYF
TRBV14,TRBJ1-1,NA,NA,TGTGCCAGCAGCCAAGAAGGACTGAATGAAGCTTTCTTT,CASSQEGLNEAFF
TRBV19,TRBJ2-3,NA,TRBD1,TGTGCCAGTAGTATTAGGGGGCAAGTGGAAGATACGCAGTATTTT,CASSIRGQVEDTQYF
TRBV3-1/TRBV3-2,TRBJ2-2,NA,TRBD2,TGTGCCAGCAGCCAAATTAGCGGGAGAGGGGTTGCCGGGGAGCTGTTTTTT,CASSQISGRGVAGELFF
TRBV5-4,TRBJ1-2,NA,NA,TGTGCCAGCAGTATACTCACCGGGACTGACTATGGCTACACCTTC,CASSILTGTDYGYTF
TRBV12-3/TRBV12-4,TRBJ2-7,NA,TRBD2,TGTGCCGTCACCCTCGGGGGGGAGAGGGAGCAGTACTTC,CAVTLGGEREQYF
TRBV10-2,TRBJ1-1,NA,TRBD1,TGCGCCAGCAGTGCCGGGACAGACAACACTGAAGCTTTCTTT,CASSAGTDNTEAFF
TRBV19,TRBJ1-5,once,NA,TGTGCCAGTAGATACAGGGCTCGAAGCAATCAGCCCCAGCATTTT,CASRYRARSNQPQHF